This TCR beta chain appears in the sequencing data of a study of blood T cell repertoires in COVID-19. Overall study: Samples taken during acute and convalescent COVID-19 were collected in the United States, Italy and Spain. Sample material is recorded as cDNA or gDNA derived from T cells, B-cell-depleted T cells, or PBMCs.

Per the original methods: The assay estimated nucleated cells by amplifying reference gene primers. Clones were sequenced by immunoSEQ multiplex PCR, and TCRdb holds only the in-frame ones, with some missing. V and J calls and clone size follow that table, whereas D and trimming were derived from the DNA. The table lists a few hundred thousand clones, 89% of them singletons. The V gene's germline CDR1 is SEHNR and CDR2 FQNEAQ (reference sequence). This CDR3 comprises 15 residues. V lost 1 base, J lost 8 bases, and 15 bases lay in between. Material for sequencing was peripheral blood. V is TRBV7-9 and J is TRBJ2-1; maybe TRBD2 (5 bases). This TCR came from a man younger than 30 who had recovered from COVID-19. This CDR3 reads CASSLGGIGVHEQFF. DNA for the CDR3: TGTGCCAGCAGCTTAGGAGGGATCGGCGTGCATGAGCAGTTCTTC.